A single T cell receptor (beta chain) is shown here with its context. It was with unique molecular identifiers that the TCRbeta library was prepared. TCRdb reprocessed the PCR reads via MiXCR and lists one record per CDR3 protein. The data hold some 100,000 distinct CDR3 sequences, with less than 25% observed a single time. V was clipped by 0 bases and J by 4 bases, with 12 bases between them. The CDR3 sequence is 15 residues long. Per germline, CDR1 SGDLS and CDR2 YYNGEE. The data stem from a study of T-cell reconstitution after alpha-beta-depleted transplantation in children. This material consisted of PBMCs, taken before TCRalphabeta/CD19-depleted stem cell transplant. This TCR was recovered from a boy aged 2 to 10 with acute lymphoblastic leukemia, due to receive a stem cell transplant. The V gene is TRBV9, the J gene TRBJ2-3; no firm D call. This CDR3 is CASSVAPQSSDTQYF. DNA for the CDR3: TGTGCCAGCAGCGTAGCTCCCCAGAGCTCAGATACGCAGTATTTT. The variable domain in full, with the rest retrieved from reference TRBV9 and TRBJ2-3, is DSGVTQTPKHLITATGQRVTLRCSPRSGDLSVYWYQQSLDQGLQFLIQYYNGEERAKGNILERFSAQQFPDLHSELNLSSLELGDSALYFCASSVAPQSSDTQYFGPGTRLTVL.